These T cell receptor beta chains were read from a single sample in a study of CD8 T cell repertoires and HIV-1 epitope variants. The table came from immunoSEQ multiplex PCR; TCRdb's copy has only in-frame clones and leaves some out. Of 4,700 or so clones listed, approximately 65% are singletons. No antigen has been assigned to these receptors. The sequenced sample consisted of cultured CD8+ T cells derived from PBMCs. The receptor set was obtained from a male donor with HIV. Each CDR3 is given with its conserved first and last residue. The D gene is left open where the match is weak. Clone size is stated in some rows and not others, as once, few, many or a class when expanded.

size | D | J | V | CDR3 | DNA
few | . | TRBJ1-1 | TRBV19 | CASSPGWGTEAFF | TGTGCCAGTAGCCCGGGTTGGGGCACTGAAGCTTTCTTT
. | TRBD1 | TRBJ2-2 | TRBV11-2 | CASSSPITGVQNTGELFF | TGTGCCAGCAGCTCTCCCATTACAGGGGTACAGAACACCGGGGAGCTGTTTTTT
. | TRBD2 | TRBJ2-1 | TRBV6-5 | CASSYSPSGSHNEQFF | TGTGCCAGCAGTTACTCTCCTAGCGGGAGCCACAATGAGCAGTTCTTC
. | TRBD2 | TRBJ2-1 | TRBV13 | CASSSPASTSGVNEQFF | TGTGCCAGCAGCTCCCCCGCCTCGACTAGCGGAGTCAATGAGCAGTTCTTC
. | TRBD2 | TRBJ2-1 | TRBV28 | CASSLEGLAGEGAGDEQFF | TGTGCCAGCAGTTTAGAGGGACTAGCGGGAGAGGGGGCAGGGGATGAGCAGTTCTTC
. | . | TRBJ2-7 | TRBV5-6 | CASSPPDTNYEQYF | TGTGCCAGCAGCCCGCCGGACACCAACTACGAGCAGTACTTC
. | . | TRBJ1-2 | TRBV5-6 | CASSLWGDYGYTF | TGTGCCAGCAGCTTGTGGGGGGACTATGGCTACACCTTC
. | TRBD2 | TRBJ2-2 | TRBV7-6 | CASEPGLAGENTGELFF | TGTGCCAGCGAGCCGGGACTAGCGGGGGAGAACACCGGGGAGCTGTTTTTT
. | TRBD1 | TRBJ2-7 | TRBV28 | CASNTGGSWEQYF | TGTGCCAGCAATACAGGGGGCTCGTGGGAGCAGTACTTC
. | TRBD1 | TRBJ2-7 | TRBV7-9 | CASSSTLRGQGIYEQYF | TGTGCCAGCAGCTCGACCCTGAGAGGACAGGGTATCTACGAGCAGTACTTC